This TCR beta chain was identified during a study of Ad26.COV2.S vaccination and SARS-CoV-2 variants. The V and J ends lost 9 bases and 0 bases, in that order; junction bases with no gene match: 12. The CDR3 sequence is 16 residues long. CDR1 is ENHRY, CDR2 SYGVKD, per germline. The method was immunoSEQ multiplex PCR; TCRdb's version includes in-frame clones alone and lacks a portion of them. The sample consists of hundreds of thousands of clones, 92% of them appearing once. Source: peripheral blood, taken after recovery from COVID-19. This clonotype was obtained from a human donor who had recovered from COVID-19. This chain uses TRBV10-3 with TRBJ1-1; TRBD1 matches 8 bases. As DNA, the CDR3 is TGTGCCATGTCAAGGGGGACAGGAGTTATGAACACTGAAGCTTTCTTT. Protein product: CAMSRGTGVMNTEAFF.